This T cell receptor (beta chain) was captured in a study of blood T cells in healthy people across ages. Alongside a J-beta primer mix, a sample-barcoded 5' primer served in a second PCR lasting roughly 7 to 11 cycles. Unique molecular identifiers of 12 random nucleotides labeled each cDNA. From the 5' RACE reads, TCRdb called clonotypes with MiXCR, one entry per CDR3 protein. The sample has more than 650,000 distinct CDR3 sequences; more than 25% are singletons. Study-level points and caveats: Long-lived and aged donors differed, with more naive CD4+ cells and higher diversity in the long-lived. Strongly correlated with naive T cell percentage was TCR beta diversity.

Turning to this clonotype: Its antigen remains unidentified.

These data also formed part of another study, on T cells of mothers and their children.

The sequence came from a boy between 10 and 17 years old in good health. Sequencing was carried out using blood.

The CDR3 protein is CASSLGSETDTQYF. DNA of the CDR3: TGTGCCAGCAGTTTAGGGTCGGAAACAGATACGCAGTATTTT. This chain connects TRBV12-3 or TRBV12-4 to TRBJ2-3; D is unresolved. The CDR3 length is 14 residues. V lost 1 base to trimming and J lost 3 bases, with 8 bases between them.